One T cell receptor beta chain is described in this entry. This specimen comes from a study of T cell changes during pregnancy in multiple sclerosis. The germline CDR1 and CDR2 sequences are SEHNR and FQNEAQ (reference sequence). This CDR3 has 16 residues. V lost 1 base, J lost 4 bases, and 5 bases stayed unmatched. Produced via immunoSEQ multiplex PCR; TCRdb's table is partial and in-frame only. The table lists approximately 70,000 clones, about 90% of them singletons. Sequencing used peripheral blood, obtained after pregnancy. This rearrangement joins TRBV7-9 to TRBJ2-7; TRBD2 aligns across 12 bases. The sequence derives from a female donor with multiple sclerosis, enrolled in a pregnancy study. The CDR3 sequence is CASSLGTSGTIYEQYF. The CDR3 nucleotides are TGTGCCAGCAGCTTAGGGACTAGCGGGACGATATACGAGCAGTACTTC. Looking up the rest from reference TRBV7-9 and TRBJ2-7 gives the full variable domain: DTGVSQNPRHKITKRGQNVTFRCDPISEHNRLYWYRQTLGQGPEFLTYFQNEAQLEKSRLLSDRFSAERPKGSFSTLEIQRTEQGDSAMYLCASSLGTSGTIYEQYFGPGTRLTVT.